This TCR beta chain comes out of a study of molecular identifiers for immune sequencing clone quantification. The wider study: In replicates, RNA from around 20,000 or 100,000 naive CD8 cells was divided five ways and four parts were sequenced. Study-level findings and limits: Clones with over 20 RNA copies captured over 99% of effector molecules but under 1% of naive ones.

This clonotype was seen at least ten times. The antigen is unknown. One entry per CDR3 protein results from TCRdb running MiXCR on the PCR reads. The sample records just under 650,000 distinct CDR3 sequences, about 20% being singletons. This TCR was recovered from a human donor in good health. Some libraries in this study had Jurkat cell RNA spiked in. Sequencing was performed on naive CD8+ T cells from blood, with Jurkat cell RNA spiked in. Sample subset: FACS-sorted CD8+CD4-CCR7+CD45RA+ naive T cells.

The CDR3 DNA follows: TGTGCCAGCAGTTTTGGGGGAGGGGACTATGGCTACACCTTC. Its protein is CASSFGGGDYGYTF. The chain links TRBV28 to TRBJ1-2; D might be TRBD1 (5 bases). There are 14 residues in the CDR3. With 3 bases removed from V and 3 bases from J, the gap between germline ends came to 11 bases. Germline assignment: CDR1 MDHEN and CDR2 SYDVKM.